The present T cell receptor beta chain was sequenced within a study of control samples from healthy donors and cancer patients. Sequencing used immunoSEQ multiplex PCR; TCRdb keeps in-frame clones, though not all of them. Of about 10,000 clones in the sample, about nine tenths were seen once. The V end was cut by 4 bases, the J end by 0 bases, with 7 bases between. The CDR3 runs 14 residues. In germline, CDR1 is MNHEY, CDR2 SMNVEV (reference sequence). Sequenced material: PBMCs. The TCR comes from a man in his 60s with colorectal cancer. The V and J genes are TRBV27 and TRBJ1-3; D gene uncertain. CDR3 amino acids: CASSSLLSGNTIYF. In DNA form, the CDR3 reads TGTGCCAGCAGTTCGCTCCTCTCTGGAAACACCATATATTTT.